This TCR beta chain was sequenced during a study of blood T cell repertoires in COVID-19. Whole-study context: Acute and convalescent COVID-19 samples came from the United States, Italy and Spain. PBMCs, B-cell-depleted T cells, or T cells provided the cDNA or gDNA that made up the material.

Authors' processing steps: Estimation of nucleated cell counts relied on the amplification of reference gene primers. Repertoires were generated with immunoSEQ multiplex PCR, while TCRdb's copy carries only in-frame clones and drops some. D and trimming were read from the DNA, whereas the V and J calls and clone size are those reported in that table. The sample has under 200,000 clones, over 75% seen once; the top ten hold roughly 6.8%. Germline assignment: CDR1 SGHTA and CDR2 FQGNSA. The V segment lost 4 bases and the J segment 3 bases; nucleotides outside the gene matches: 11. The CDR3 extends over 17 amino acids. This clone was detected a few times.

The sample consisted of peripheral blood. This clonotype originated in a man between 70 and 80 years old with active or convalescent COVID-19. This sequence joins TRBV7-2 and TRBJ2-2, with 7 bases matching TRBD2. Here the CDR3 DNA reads TGTGCCAGCAGCTCCTACATTAGCGGGTCGTACACCGGGGAGCTGTTTTTT. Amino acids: CASSSYISGSYTGELFF.